The 26 T cell receptor beta chains presented below share a single source sample, sequenced in a study of response to subunit inactivated influenza vaccine (dated by TCRdb to the late 2010s). The method was RT-PCR. The run used an Illumina HiSeq 2500. In TCRdb, the public reads were trimmed at Q25 with fastp and aligned with MiXCR, with productive beta chains retained. Here each entry gathers all rows of one CDR3 protein and keeps the most common genes and DNA. The sample table records about 610,000 distinct CDR3 sequences; roughly 15% of these occur just once. The ten largest clonotypes hold roughly 11% of the sample. Sequencing was performed on PBMCs from blood, taken about 13 days after vaccination. The receptor source for this set is a man aged 45-60 years who received an inactivated influenza vaccine. Donor details come from another sample of the same person, matched by shared clones.

This clonotype came up a few times. J is TRBJ2-5 and V is TRBV5-1, with D perhaps TRBD1 or TRBD2 (5 bases each). The CDR3 contains 13 residues. The V and J ends lost 4 bases and 7 bases respectively, with 14 bases between them. Germline-derived CDR1 and CDR2 are SGHRS and YFSETQ. CDR3 DNA sequence: TGCGCCAGCAGCACCGGGGCCGTCGGGACCCAGTACTTC. It encodes CASSTGAVGTQYF.

This clonotype was seen a handful of times. The chain is built from TRBV28 and TRBJ1-4, with 7 positions matching TRBD1. V was pared by 5 bases and J by 6 bases, with 9 bases of the junction left unmatched. Germline V lookup: CDR1 MDHEN, CDR2 SYDVKM. This CDR3 is 15 amino acids long. The CDR3, as DNA: TGTGCCAGCAGTAACCTACAGGGGTGGGATGAAAAACTGTTTTTT. Translating gives CASSNLQGWDEKLFF.

The chain joins TRBV27 to TRBJ2-7, with 9 bases fitting TRBD1. Germline V gene sequence: CDR1 MNHEY, CDR2 SMNVEV (reference sequence). The CDR3 is made up of 16 amino acids. V was pared by 6 bases and J by 6 bases, with 15 bases of the junction left unmatched. The CDR3 reads CASSGTGGWGLVEQYF. In DNA form, the CDR3 reads TGTGCCAGCAGCGGAACAGGGGGCTGGGGCCTTGTCGAGCAGTACTTC.

This clonotype came up a few times. V is TRBV7-2 and J is TRBJ1-4, with TRBD1 matching 7 bases. The CDR3 extends over 14 amino acids. Per the germline V gene, CDR1 is SGHTA and CDR2 is FQGNSA. The J segment lost 7 bases and the V segment lost 4 bases, leaving 6 bases of the junction unmatched. In DNA form, the CDR3 reads TGTGCCAGCAGCTCCCGGACAGGACTTGAAAAACTGTTTTTT. It translates to CASSSRTGLEKLFF.

About this clonotype: The junction shows a germline mismatch at one end, possibly a read error. The rearrangement uses TRBV24-1 and TRBJ2-1, with 9 bases aligning to TRBD2. The germline V gene has CDR1 KGHDR and CDR2 SFDVKD. The CDR3 consists of 16 residues. DNA for the CDR3: TGTGCCACCAGTGATGGGGCTAGCGGGAAATACAATGAGCAGCTCTTC. Protein product: CATSDGASGKYNEQLF.

The V call is TRBV5-1, the J call TRBJ2-7; D unclear. The V gene lost 0 bases and the J gene lost 5 bases, with 9 bases spanning the gap. The CDR3 totals 13 residues. Germline V lookup: CDR1 SGHRS, CDR2 YFSETQ. The CDR3 is CASSLAARNEQYF. The CDR3 DNA reads as TGCGCCAGCAGCTTGGCTGCGAGGAACGAGCAGTACTTC.

This clonotype appeared a few times. The rearrangement uses TRBV20-1 and TRBJ2-3; 7 nucleotides agree with TRBD2. This CDR3 is built from 15 residues. The V segment lost 2 bases and the J segment 1 base; nucleotides outside the gene matches: 6. Per germline, CDR1 DFQATT and CDR2 SNEGSKA (reference sequence). The CDR3 DNA follows: TGCAGTGCTAGAACGGCTAGCGGTCGCACAGATACGCAGTATTTT. Translating it yields CSARTASGRTDTQYF.

This clonotype turned up a few times. V usage is TRBV6-2 or TRBV6-3 and J usage is TRBJ2-1; 13 positions match TRBD2. The CDR3 consists of 16 residues. The J segment lost 8 bases and the V segment lost 0 bases, leaving 4 bases of the junction unmatched. The V gene's germline CDR1 is MNHEY and CDR2 SVGEGT. CDR3 protein: CASSYSVTSGRYEQFF. The CDR3 coding sequence is TGTGCCAGCAGTTACTCCGTGACTAGCGGGAGGTATGAGCAGTTCTTC.

This clonotype was recorded at least ten times. The chain employs TRBV27 and TRBJ1-4, with D hard to call. The V and J ends lost 4 bases and 8 bases respectively, with 8 bases between them. Germline assignment: CDR1 MNHEY and CDR2 SMNVEV (reference sequence). This CDR3 region has 12 residues. CDR3 sequence: CASSSVGEKLFF. DNA for the CDR3: TGTGCCAGCAGTTCAGTGGGCGAAAAACTGTTTTTT.

This clonotype was detected ten times or more. J is TRBJ2-7 and V is TRBV6-6, with D unresolved. This CDR3 spans 12 amino acids. Germline CDR1 is MNHNY and CDR2 is SVGAGI (reference sequence). Deletions cut 6 bases from V and 3 bases from J, with 9 bases between. The CDR3 nucleotides read TGTGCCAGCAGCCCCACAGACTACGAGCAGTACTTC. This sequence encodes CASSPTDYEQYF.

The chain combines TRBV5-1 with TRBJ2-5; D is possibly TRBD2 (6 bases). The CDR3 is 16 residues long. Germline loops: CDR1 SGHRS, CDR2 YFSETQ. Trimming took 3 bases from V and 0 from J, leaving 15 bases between them. CDR3 protein: CASSSLPGGNQETQYF. In nucleotides, the CDR3 is TGCGCCAGCAGCTCACTACCTGGGGGGAACCAAGAGACCCAGTACTTC. Based on the CDR3 plus reference TRBV5-1 and TRBJ2-5, the full variable domain is KAGVTQTPRYLIKTRGQQVTLSCSPISGHRSVSWYQQTPGQGLQFLFEYFSETQRNKGNFPGRFSGRQFSNSRSEMNVSTLELGDSALYLCASSSLPGGNQETQYFGPGTRLLVL.

This clonotype was detected many times. This sequence joins TRBV7-3 and TRBJ2-1, with D possibly being TRBD2 (7 bases). Trimming took off 5 bases at V and 0 bases at J, with 14 bases between the two ends. Germline V gene lookup returns CDR1 SGHTA and CDR2 FQGTGA. The CDR3 has 16 amino acids. CDR3 nucleotide sequence: TGTGCCAGCAGCCCGCGGGGGCCTAGCTCCTACAATGAGCAGTTCTTC. As protein: CASSPRGPSSYNEQFF.

This clonotype was counted a few times. The CDR3 DNA reads TGTGCCAGTAGTATAGTCGGCGCGGGAGGGCCCGGTGAGCAGTTCTTC. It specifies CASSIVGAGGPGEQFF. The gene calls are TRBV19 and TRBJ2-1; 9 bases are a match to TRBD2. The germline V gene has CDR1 LNHDA and CDR2 SQIVND (reference sequence). The CDR3 extends over 16 amino acids. With 1 base clipped from V and 9 bases from J, the junction kept 10 bases outside the gene matches.

The chain uses TRBV4-3 and TRBJ2-1; 7 positions match TRBD2. This CDR3 has 17 amino acids. CDR1 is LGHNA, CDR2 YSLEER, per germline. Trimming removed 0 bases from V and 3 bases from J; junction bases left unmatched: 8. Written as DNA, the CDR3 is TGCGCCAGCAGCCAAGACCCTGGGGGGGTCGGCTACAATGAGCAGTTCTTC. This gives the protein CASSQDPGGVGYNEQFF.

This clonotype was recorded a few times. This rearrangement joins TRBV19 to TRBJ2-4; D unclear. Between the trimmed V and J ends, which lost 3 bases and 1 base, there was a span of 10 bases. The CDR3 is 15 residues long. Looked up from germline, CDR1 is LNHDA and CDR2 is SQIVND (reference sequence). The DNA of the CDR3 is TGTGCCAGTAGTATGTTAGGTGGCGCCAAAAACATTCAGTACTTC. Protein product: CASSMLGGAKNIQYF.

This clonotype was seen more than once but under ten times. The J gene is TRBJ2-1, the V gene TRBV18, with TRBD2 matching over 9 bases. Looked up from germline, CDR1 is KGHSH and CDR2 is LQKENI. The V gene end was trimmed by 0 bases and the J gene end by 0 bases; junction bases not matched to a gene: 6. The CDR3 length is 18 residues. CDR3 protein: CASSPPAGGMSSYNEQFF. CDR3 DNA: TGTGCCAGCTCACCACCAGCGGGAGGCATGAGCTCCTACAATGAGCAGTTCTTC.

This clonotype was picked up a small number of times. This chain joins TRBV10-3 and TRBJ2-2, with 7 bases matching TRBD2. From germline, CDR1 is ENHRY and CDR2 SYGVKD. This CDR3 is built from 16 residues. J gave up 0 bases and V 3 bases, and 4 bases lay outside the gene matches. In nucleotides, the CDR3 is TGTGCCATCAGTGATCAAGCGGGGACGAACACCGGGGAGCTGTTTTTT. Translating gives CAISDQAGTNTGELFF.

The chain has TRBV20-1 and TRBJ2-2; 7 bases are shared with TRBD2. Germline V gene sequence: CDR1 DFQATT, CDR2 SNEGSKA (reference sequence). The J segment lost 3 bases and the V segment lost 3 bases, leaving 4 bases of the junction unmatched. The CDR3 is made up of 14 amino acids. In DNA, the CDR3 is TGCAGTGCTAGGTGGGGGGGGTACACCGGGGAGCTGTTTTTT. Translating it yields CSARWGGYTGELFF.

In its sample, this clonotype was seen a few times. V gene TRBV6-2 or TRBV6-3 combines with J gene TRBJ1-1; D is unclear. Germline lookup yields CDR1 MNHEY and CDR2 SVGEGT. Trimming pared 4 bases from V and 4 bases from J, leaving 7 bases between. The CDR3 has 12 residues. CDR3 residues: CASSWYSTEAFF. In DNA form, the CDR3 reads TGTGCCAGCAGTTGGTACAGCACTGAAGCTTTCTTT.

The genes are TRBV7-2 and TRBJ2-1, with D maybe TRBD2 (6 bases). CDR3 length equals 16 residues. Trimming stripped 5 bases from V and 6 bases from J, with 20 bases between. CDR1 and CDR2 (germline): SGHTA, FQGNSA. The CDR3, as DNA: TGTGCCAGCAGCCTGCTAGCGTATGGTTTGATCAATGAGCAGTTCTTC. Translating it yields CASSLLAYGLINEQFF. Full variable domain (outside the CDR3, taken from reference TRBV7-2 and TRBJ2-1): GAGVSQSPSNKVTEKGKDVELRCDPISGHTALYWYRQSLGQGLEFLIYFQGNSAPDKSGLPSDRFSAERTGGSVSTLTIQRTQQEDSAVYLCASSLLAYGLINEQFFGPGTRLTVL.

This clonotype has just a few counts. This chain joins TRBV20-1 and TRBJ2-7, with a possible D match to TRBD1 (5 bases). CDR1 and CDR2 from the germline V gene are DFQATT and SNEGSKA (reference sequence). Trimming pared 3 bases from V and 3 bases from J, leaving 9 bases between. CDR3 length: 12 amino acids. The chain's CDR3 is CSASDSNYEQYF. CDR3 in DNA: TGCAGTGCTAGCGACAGCAACTACGAGCAGTACTTC.

The V and J genes are TRBV3-1 and TRBJ2-3; D gene uncertain. Germline V gene lookup returns CDR1 LGHDT and CDR2 YNNKEL (reference sequence). V lost 6 bases, J lost 2 bases, and 9 bases lay in between. The CDR3 length is 13 residues. CDR3 protein: CASRFASTDTQYF. CDR3 DNA sequence: TGTGCCAGCAGATTTGCTTCCACAGATACGCAGTATTTT.

The chain combines TRBV5-1 with TRBJ2-1, with 9 nucleotides matching TRBD2. CDR3 length: 16 residues. Trimming took 1 base from V and 1 from J; bases not matched to a gene: 3. In germline, CDR1 is SGHRS, CDR2 YFSETQ. The CDR3 here is CASSLFLAGSYNEQFF. The CDR3 DNA is TGCGCCAGCAGCTTGTTCCTAGCGGGATCCTACAATGAGCAGTTCTTC.

The chain links TRBV29-1 to TRBJ2-7; 11 nucleotides agree with TRBD2. CDR1 and CDR2 from the germline V gene are SQVTM and ANQGSEA. With V trimmed by 5 bases and J by 3 bases, 6 bases remained unmatched. This CDR3 is 14 amino acids long. The CDR3 is CSVSLAGGNYEQYF. CDR3 bases: TGCAGCGTTTCTCTAGCGGGAGGTAACTACGAGCAGTACTTC.

CDR3 protein: CASSYEETGGLDGYTF. The CDR3 DNA is TGTGCCAGCAGTTACGAAGAGACAGGGGGCTTGGATGGCTACACCTTC. The chain links TRBV6-2 or TRBV6-3 to TRBJ1-2; 10 positions agree with TRBD1. Germline V gives CDR1 MNHEY, CDR2 SVGEGT. The CDR3 is 16 residues long. The trim removed 2 bases at V and 6 bases at J, leaving 9 bases unmatched.

CDR3 residues: CASKGDGNEQYF. CDR3 coding DNA: TGTGCCAGCAAAGGGGATGGTAACGAGCAGTACTTC. V usage is TRBV2 and J usage is TRBJ2-7; D may be TRBD1 (5 bases). CDR1 and CDR2 from the germline V gene are SNHLY and FYNNEI. Between the trimmed V and J ends, which lost 7 bases and 5 bases, there was a span of 12 bases. CDR3 length: 12 amino acids.